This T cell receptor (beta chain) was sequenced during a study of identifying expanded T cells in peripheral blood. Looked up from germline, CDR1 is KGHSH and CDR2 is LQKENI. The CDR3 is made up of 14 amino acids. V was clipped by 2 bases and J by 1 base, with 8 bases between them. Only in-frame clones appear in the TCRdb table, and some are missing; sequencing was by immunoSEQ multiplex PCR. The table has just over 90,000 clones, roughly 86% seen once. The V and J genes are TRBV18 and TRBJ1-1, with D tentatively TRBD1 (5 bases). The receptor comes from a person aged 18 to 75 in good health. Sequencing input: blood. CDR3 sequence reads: CASSPAGRNTEAFF. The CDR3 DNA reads TGTGCCAGCTCACCAGCAGGGCGGAACACTGAAGCTTTCTTT.